The source of this T cell receptor beta chain is a study of cytomegalovirus exposure and HLA in healthy donors. Study background: Assignment to the Caucasian-associated ancestry cluster applied to approximately 80% of the approximately 420 genotyped donors. Findings and caveats of the study: In terms of immune exposure information, only CMV serostatus was available. The later analysis indicated that the majority of CMV-associated TCR beta chains appeared HLA-restricted.

CDR1 is MNHEY, CDR2 SVGAGI, per germline. The CDR3 is 15 amino acids. V dropped 1 base and J dropped 1 base, with 7 bases sitting between them. Notes on this clone: Its antigen is not known.

The study ran its PCR with 60 Vbeta and 13 Jbeta primers. Measured with immunoSEQ multiplex PCR; TCRdb has only the in-frame clones, and not every one. The sample lists over 85,000 clones, approximately 86% occurring once. The receptor was derived from a man aged 35-49 years in good health and CMV-seronegative. The chain employs TRBV6-5 and TRBJ2-2, with unresolved D. The specimen sequenced was PBMCs. The CDR3 loop is CASSYLVRNTGELFF. For the CDR3, the DNA is TGTGCCAGCAGTTACTTAGTGAGGAACACCGGGGAGCTGTTTTTT.